The 20 T cell receptor beta chains reported below all come from one sample, sequenced in a study of blood T cell repertoires in COVID-19. Using immunoSEQ multiplex PCR, the repertoire was profiled, and TCRdb retains in-frame clones only, with some absent. The table has under 250,000 clones, about 85% seen once. Specimen: PBMCs or T cells enriched from blood (not recorded which). The receptors here all came from a man in his thirties or forties who had recovered from COVID-19.

The V and J genes are TRBV19 and TRBJ2-1; no reliable D call. Germline CDR1 LNHDA, CDR2 SQIVND (reference sequence). CDR3 length: 13 residues. Trimming shortened V by 3 bases and J by 6 bases, and 9 bases separated the two germline ends. CDR3 sequence reads: CASSINSFNEQFF. The CDR3 DNA reads TGTGCCAGTAGTATCAACAGTTTCAATGAGCAGTTCTTC. The entire variable domain, with the rest obtained from reference TRBV19 and TRBJ2-1, is as follows: DGGITQSPKYLFRKEGQNVTLSCEQNLNHDAMYWYRQDPGQGLRLIYYSQIVNDFQKGDIAEGYSVSREKKESFPLTVTSAQKNPTAFYLCASSINSFNEQFFGPGTRLTVL.

This chain uses TRBV18 with TRBJ1-2; 8 bases are a match to TRBD1. J gave up 4 bases and V 3 bases, and 10 bases lay outside the gene matches. This CDR3 contains 16 residues. From germline, CDR1 is KGHSH and CDR2 LQKENI. In nucleotides, the CDR3 is TGTGCCAGCTCACCCCAGGTCGGGGACAGGTCCTATGGCTACACCTTC. It translates to CASSPQVGDRSYGYTF.

V gene TRBV4-3 combines with J gene TRBJ1-2; D may be TRBD1 (6 bases). This CDR3 has 16 amino acids. Trimming stripped 3 bases from V and 4 bases from J, with 18 bases between. Per the germline V gene, CDR1 is LGHNA and CDR2 is YSLEER. The CDR3 nucleotides are TGCGCCAGCAGCCAGCGCTCAGGGGAATGGGCCTATGGCTACACCTTC. Its translation is CASSQRSGEWAYGYTF.

This sequence joins TRBV11-3 and TRBJ2-1; tentatively, D is TRBD1 (5 bases). Trimming pared 3 bases from V and 0 bases from J, leaving 9 bases between. The CDR3 consists of 15 residues. CDR1 is SGHNT and CDR2 is YENEEA in the germline V gene. The CDR3 sequence: CASSLDTSSYNEQFF. The CDR3 coding sequence is TGTGCCAGCAGCTTGGACACAAGCTCCTACAATGAGCAGTTCTTC.

The chain links TRBV2 to TRBJ1-1; a weak D match, TRBD1 (6 bases). CDR1 is SNHLY and CDR2 is FYNNEI in the germline V gene. This CDR3 is built from 13 residues. V was pared by 6 bases and J by 7 bases, with 15 bases between. The CDR3 loop reads CASRPGERGEAFF. The CDR3 region has the DNA TGTGCCAGCAGGCCAGGGGAGAGGGGTGAAGCTTTCTTT.

The gene calls are TRBV7-8 and TRBJ1-5, with 9 bases lining up with TRBD1. There are 17 residues in the CDR3. V was clipped by 5 bases and J by 0 bases; unmatched bases: 8. Germline loops: CDR1 SGHVS, CDR2 FQNEAQ. Written as DNA, the CDR3 is TGTGCCAGCAGCCTAATTACAGGGGGCCATAGCAATCAGCCCCAGCATTTT. Residues: CASSLITGGHSNQPQHF.

Here the CDR3 DNA reads TGTGCCAGCACCTTGGACTACAGCTCCTACGAGCAGTACTTC. This encodes CASTLDYSSYEQYF. V gene TRBV7-2 combines with J gene TRBJ2-7; possible D gene TRBD2, 6 bases. V was trimmed by 7 bases and J by 0 bases, leaving 13 bases between them. Germline assignment: CDR1 SGHTA and CDR2 FQGNSA. This CDR3 has 14 residues.

Written as DNA, the CDR3 is TGTGCCAGCAGCGTAGGAGGACAGTGGGAAAAACTGTTTTTT. Translation: CASSVGGQWEKLFF. J is TRBJ1-4 and V is TRBV9, with D maybe TRBD1 (6 bases). Germline V gene data show CDR1 as SGDLS and CDR2 as YYNGEE. Trimming left V 0 bases short and J 8 bases short, with 11 bases between. The CDR3 consists of 14 residues. The full variable domain, its missing parts supplied by reference TRBV9 and TRBJ1-4, is DSGVTQTPKHLITATGQRVTLRCSPRSGDLSVYWYQQSLDQGLQFLIQYYNGEERAKGNILERFSAQQFPDLHSELNLSSLELGDSALYFCASSVGGQWEKLFFGSGTQLSVL.

V is TRBV11-2 and J is TRBJ2-7, with D possibly being TRBD2 (6 bases). Germline V gene lookup returns CDR1 SGHAT and CDR2 FQNNGV. V was cut by 5 bases and J by 2 bases, with 16 bases left in between. This CDR3 spans 15 amino acids. CDR3 region: CASSPAGGKAYEQYF. CDR3 DNA: TGTGCCAGCAGCCCCGCCGGGGGTAAGGCCTACGAGCAGTACTTC.

The chain has TRBV28 and TRBJ1-6, with D maybe TRBD1 (5 bases). Trimming shortened V by 6 bases and J by 10 bases, and 19 bases separated the two germline ends. The CDR3 spans 15 residues. CDR1 and CDR2 from the germline V gene are MDHEN and SYDVKM. Written as DNA, the CDR3 is TGTGCCAGCAGCCCTCGCAGGGTTTTCGGGTCACCCCTCCACTTT. As protein: CASSPRRVFGSPLHF.

The chain couples TRBV28 to TRBJ2-1; 7 bases agree with TRBD2. The J segment lost 4 bases and the V segment lost 5 bases, leaving 14 bases of the junction unmatched. Germline values: CDR1 MDHEN, CDR2 SYDVKM. The length of the CDR3 is 17 residues. The CDR3 bases are TGTGCCAGCAGTACCGCCCTGCAGGGCGGGAGTTACAATGAGCAGTTCTTC. It yields the protein CASSTALQGGSYNEQFF.

This rearrangement joins TRBV7-3 to TRBJ2-3; a possible D gene is TRBD2 (6 bases). From germline, CDR1 is SGHTA and CDR2 FQGTGA. This CDR3 comprises 14 residues. Deletions cut 2 bases from V and 5 bases from J, with 11 bases between. This CDR3 reads CASSLQGGEDTQYF. In DNA form, the CDR3 reads TGTGCCAGCAGCTTACAGGGCGGGGAAGATACGCAGTATTTT.

This clone was counted once. This chain joins TRBV7-9 and TRBJ2-7, with TRBD2 as a possible D gene (5 bases). Trimming took 5 bases from V and 7 from J, leaving 21 bases between them. The CDR3 covers 15 residues. Germline-derived CDR1 and CDR2 are SEHNR and FQNEAQ (reference sequence). CDR3 sequence (DNA): TGTGCCAGCAGCCCGTCGATTAATCGTCCGGGGGAGCAGTACTTC. Residues: CASSPSINRPGEQYF.

The V call is TRBV30, the J call TRBJ2-1; possible D gene TRBD2, 6 bases. Trimming cost V 8 bases and J 9 bases, with 14 bases left between them. The CDR3 covers 11 residues. Germline assignment: CDR1 GTSNPN and CDR2 SVGIG (reference sequence). DNA for the CDR3: TGTGCCCTGACTAGTAAGGCTGAGCAGTTCTTC. This gives the protein CALTSKAEQFF. The full variable domain, its missing parts supplied by reference TRBV30 and TRBJ2-1, is SQTIHQWPATLVQPVGSPLSLECTVEGTSNPNLYWYRQAAGRGLQLLFYSVGIGQISSEVPQNLSASRPQDRQFILSSKKLLLSDSGFYLCALTSKAEQFFGPGTRLTVL.

The chain recombines TRBV5-1 with TRBJ1-2; no clear D. Germline V gene data show CDR1 as SGHRS and CDR2 as YFSETQ. This CDR3 region has 15 residues. Trimming cost V 3 bases and J 8 bases, with 20 bases left between them. The CDR3 sequence: CASSYREDLLAGYTF. DNA for the CDR3: TGCGCCAGCAGCTATAGGGAGGATTTGTTGGCCGGCTACACCTTC.

V is TRBV30 and J is TRBJ2-1; unclear D gene. With 4 bases removed from V and 2 bases from J, the gap between germline ends came to 9 bases. The germline V gene has CDR1 GTSNPN and CDR2 SVGIG (reference sequence). This CDR3 region has 13 residues. The CDR3 DNA reads as TGTGCCTGGAACCGTCAGGCCTACAATGAGCAGTTCTTC. Amino acid sequence: CAWNRQAYNEQFF.

This rearrangement joins TRBV11-2 to TRBJ1-6, with TRBD1 matching over 7 bases. The V and J ends lost 1 base and 0 bases, in that order; junction bases with no gene match: 6. This CDR3 is 18 amino acids long. Germline CDR1 and CDR2: SGHAT and FQNNGV. The chain's CDR3 is CASSLAGTEASYNSPLHF. The CDR3 coding sequence is TGTGCCAGCAGCTTAGCCGGGACAGAGGCCTCCTATAATTCACCCCTCCACTTT.

The V and J genes are TRBV7-8 and TRBJ1-2, with D possibly matching TRBD1 (5 bases). V lost 3 bases and J lost 2, with 13 bases in between. Germline CDR1 is SGHVS and CDR2 is FQNEAQ. CDR3 length: 15 amino acids. This chain's CDR3 is CASSLREGLNYGYTF. The CDR3 bases are TGTGCCAGCAGCTTGCGGGAGGGGCTGAACTATGGCTACACCTTC. Looking up the rest from reference TRBV7-8 and TRBJ1-2 gives the full variable domain: GAGVSQSPRYKVAKRGQDVALRCDPISGHVSLFWYQQALGQGPEFLTYFQNEAQLDKSGLPSDRFFAERPEGSVSTLKIQRTQQEDSAVYLCASSLREGLNYGYTFGSGTRLTVV.

About this clone itself: At the DNA level, this CDR3 is encoded by other sequences in the same sample as well. This chain connects TRBV6-5 to TRBJ1-5, with TRBD1 identical over 7 bases. Germline V gene lookup returns CDR1 MNHEY and CDR2 SVGAGI. V gave up 4 bases and J gave up 4 bases; unmatched junction bases: 4. CDR3 length: 14 residues. Here the CDR3 DNA reads TGTGCCAGCAGTTCTAACAGGGGAAATCAGCCCCAGCATTTT. It is translated as CASSSNRGNQPQHF.

This chain connects TRBV19 to TRBJ1-1; TRBD1 aligns across 8 bases. With V trimmed by 5 bases and J by 0 bases, 14 bases remained unmatched. The CDR3 extends over 18 amino acids. Germline CDR1 LNHDA, CDR2 SQIVND (reference sequence). CDR3 DNA: TGTGCCAGTAGTGGATCCTCCGGGACAGGAAACATGAACACTGAAGCTTTCTTT. This gives the protein CASSGSSGTGNMNTEAFF.